This T cell receptor beta chain was sequenced in a study of a mutant IDH1 vaccine in newly diagnosed glioma. The wider study: Vaccination was launched 4-6 weeks after radiotherapy alone, or with temozolomide cycles. Patients' prior therapy spanned radiotherapy, temozolomide, or both; most underwent both.

The trim removed 4 bases at V and 4 bases at J, leaving 10 bases unmatched. This CDR3 is 16 amino acids long. The germline CDR1 and CDR2 sequences are SGDLS and YYNGEE. Time point of the sample: week 35, safety follow-up. Each vaccine dose was 300 ug of mutant IDH1 20-mer peptide, with topical imiquimod. Vaccination of patients was performed eight times, in weeks 1, 3, 5, 7, 11, 15, 19 and 23. The assay was immunoSEQ multiplex PCR, and TCRdb's table has in-frame clones only and misses some. The sample has 35,000 to 45,000 clones, around 83% seen once. As concerns this clone: Its antigen is as yet unknown.

This rearrangement joins TRBV9 to TRBJ2-2, with 7 bases lining up with TRBD2. Specimen: PBMCs, collected from a glioma patient whose treatment included an IDH1 peptide vaccine. This TCR was sampled from a woman between 45 and 65 years old with glioma. The CDR3 here is CASSFSRWEGTGELFF. DNA of the CDR3: TGTGCCAGCAGCTTCTCCAGGTGGGAGGGCACCGGGGAGCTGTTTTTT.